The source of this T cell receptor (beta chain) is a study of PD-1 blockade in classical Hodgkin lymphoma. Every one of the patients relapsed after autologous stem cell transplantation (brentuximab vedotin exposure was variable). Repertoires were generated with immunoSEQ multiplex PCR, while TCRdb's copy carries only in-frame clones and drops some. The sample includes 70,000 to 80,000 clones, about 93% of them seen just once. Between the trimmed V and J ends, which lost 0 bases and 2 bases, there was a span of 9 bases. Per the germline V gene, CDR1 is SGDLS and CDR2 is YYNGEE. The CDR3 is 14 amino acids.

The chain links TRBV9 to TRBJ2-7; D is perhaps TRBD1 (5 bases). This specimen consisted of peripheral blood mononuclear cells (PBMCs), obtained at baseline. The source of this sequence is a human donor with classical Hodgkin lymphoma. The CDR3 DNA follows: TGTGCCAGCAGCGTAGGTACAGGCCCCTACGAGCAGTACTTC. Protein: CASSVGTGPYEQYF. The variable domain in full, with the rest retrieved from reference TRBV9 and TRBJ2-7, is DSGVTQTPKHLITATGQRVTLRCSPRSGDLSVYWYQQSLDQGLQFLIQYYNGEERAKGNILERFSAQQFPDLHSELNLSSLELGDSALYFCASSVGTGPYEQYFGPGTRLTVT.